The 9 T cell receptor beta chains presented below share a single source sample, sequenced in a study of response to subunit inactivated influenza vaccine. TCRdb re-called the RT-PCR reads with MiXCR, one entry per CDR3 protein. This sample yields hundreds of thousands of distinct CDR3 sequences, of which approximately 17% are seen a single time; roughly a tenth belongs to the top ten. Sequencing was performed on PBMCs from blood, taken 5 days after vaccination. These receptors were collected from a man aged 50 to 59 who received an inactivated influenza vaccine.

This chain connects TRBV4-2 to TRBJ2-5, with D possibly matching TRBD2 (6 bases). The V gene lost 0 bases and the J gene lost 4 bases, with 6 bases spanning the gap. The CDR3 sequence is 13 residues long. Germline V CDR1 and CDR2: LGHNA, YNFKEQ. Here the CDR3 reads CASSQETRETQYF. The CDR3 DNA reads TGTGCCAGCAGCCAAGAGACTAGAGAGACCCAGTACTTC.

This clonotype was found a few times. The chain carries TRBV12-3 or TRBV12-4 and TRBJ2-7, with a weak D call TRBD1 (6 bases). The V gene lost 1 base and the J gene lost 6 bases, with 10 bases spanning the gap. CDR3 length: 13 residues. CDR3 sequence: CASSLENRAEQYF. CDR3 DNA sequence: TGTGCCAGCAGTTTAGAGAACAGGGCCGAGCAGTACTTC.

The CDR3 region is CASSLGSSSGRAQDTQYF. For the CDR3, the DNA is TGTGCCAGCAGTTTAGGGTCATCTAGCGGGAGGGCCCAAGATACGCAGTATTTT. The chain employs TRBV12-3 or TRBV12-4 and TRBJ2-3; 12 bases match TRBD2. CDR3 size: 18 residues. V shed 1 base, J shed 5 bases, and the junction held 10 bases outside the gene matches.

In this sample, this clonotype turned up once. The chain has TRBV9 and TRBJ2-7; TRBD2 aligns across 8 bases. Trimming at V came to 3 bases and at J to 0 bases, leaving 5 bases not matched to a gene. The CDR3 has 15 residues. Germline assignment: CDR1 SGDLS and CDR2 YYNGEE. CDR3 coding DNA: TGTGCCAGCAGCGGAGGAGCGGGGGACTCCTACGAGCAGTACTTC. It specifies CASSGGAGDSYEQYF.

This clonotype showed up just a few times. This chain uses TRBV11-2 with TRBJ2-1; the match to TRBD2 covers 9 bases. Germline trimming cut 5 bases from V and 1 base from J; bases unmatched to any gene: 21. The CDR3 is 21 residues long. The germline gives CDR1 SGHAT, CDR2 FQNNGV. The CDR3 nucleotides read TGTGCCAGCAGCGGGATGATAACTAGCGGGTGGGACCTGAGGTCCTACAATGAGCAGTTCTTC. It translates to CASSGMITSGWDLRSYNEQFF. Based on the CDR3 plus reference TRBV11-2 and TRBJ2-1, the full variable domain is EAGVAQSPRYKIIEKRQSVAFWCNPISGHATLYWYQQILGQGPKLLIQFQNNGVVDDSQLPKDRFSAERLKGVDSTLKIQPAKLEDSAVYLCASSGMITSGWDLRSYNEQFFGPGTRLTVL.

By share, this clonotype counts as medium-sized (0.01 to 0.1%). The V and J genes are TRBV27 and TRBJ1-1, with 8 bases lining up with TRBD1. This CDR3 has 16 amino acids. Trimming removed 6 bases from V and 0 bases from J; junction bases left unmatched: 9. CDR1 is MNHEY, CDR2 SMNVEV, per germline (reference sequence). CDR3 in amino acids: CASSPSWTGMNTEAFF. In DNA, the CDR3 is TGTGCCAGCAGCCCATCCTGGACAGGGATGAACACTGAAGCTTTCTTT.

V gene TRBV29-1 combines with J gene TRBJ2-3, with TRBD2 matching 13 bases. This CDR3 has 15 residues. Germline V lookup: CDR1 SQVTM, CDR2 ANQGSEA. V trimming: 7 bases; J trimming: 2 bases; junction bases outside the gene matches: 6. The CDR3 region is CSAGGTSGATDTQYF. The CDR3 DNA sequence: TGCAGCGCTGGAGGGACTAGCGGGGCCACAGATACGCAGTATTTT.

This clonotype occurred a few times. The DNA of the CDR3 is TGTGCCAGCAGGGAGGGCGCCGGGGATGGCTACACCTTC. Translation gives CASREGAGDGYTF. The chain has TRBV5-6 and TRBJ1-2, with D uncertain. Per germline, CDR1 SGHDT and CDR2 YYEEEE. Trimming took off 5 bases at V and 6 bases at J, with 14 bases between the two ends. The CDR3 totals 13 residues.

This clonotype appeared a few times. The chain recombines TRBV5-6 with TRBJ1-5; D might be TRBD1 (6 bases). The CDR3 is 18 amino acids. Germline V gene sequence: CDR1 SGHDT, CDR2 YYEEEE. V was cut by 0 bases and J by 6 bases, with 22 bases left in between. CDR3 loop: CASSLGPSVAGVTQPQHF. The CDR3 coding sequence is TGTGCCAGCAGCTTGGGTCCTTCGGTGGCAGGGGTTACTCAGCCCCAGCATTTT.